These T cell receptor beta chains were read from a single sample in a study of neoadjuvant anti-PD-1 for oral cavity cancer. Clones were read by immunoSEQ multiplex PCR, and TCRdb kept only the in-frame ones, dropping some. Among some 17,000 clones listed, less than 80% were seen once. Source: PBMCs, taken before nivolumab (anti-PD-1) treatment. The receptor set was obtained from a person aged 40 to 85 with oral cavity squamous cell carcinoma. CDR3s include the opening cysteine and the closing phenylalanine or tryptophan. A D gene is named only where the DNA matches it firmly. Some rows have no size entry. The others give once, few or many, or a class for an expanded clone.

clone_size | j_call | v_call | d_call | cdr3_nt | cdr3_aa
. | TRBJ1-5 | TRBV6-5 | . | TGTGCCACCAGTTGGGGGTTCAATCAGCCCCAGCATTTT | CATSWGFNQPQHF
. | TRBJ2-3 | TRBV4-1 | TRBD2 | TGCGCCAGCAGCCAAGAAGGGCTAGCGGGAAACACAGATACGCAGTATTTT | CASSQEGLAGNTDTQYF
. | TRBJ1-5 | TRBV6-5 | . | TGTGCCACAGCCGTTGCGGGGAGCAATCAGCCCCAGCATTTT | CATAVAGSNQPQHF
. | TRBJ2-7 | TRBV6-5 | . | TGTGCCAGCAGTTTCCGACAGGGAGGGCACGAGCAGTACTTC | CASSFRQGGHEQYF
. | TRBJ2-3 | TRBV19 | . | TGTGCCAGTATAGGACCTAGCACAGATACGCAGTATTTT | CASIGPSTDTQYF
few | TRBJ1-1 | TRBV5-1 | . | TGCGCCAGCACGCTTCCACCAAACACTGAAGCTTTCTTT | CASTLPPNTEAFF
. | TRBJ1-2 | TRBV29-1 | . | TGCAGCGTTGTGCACGGGGATGGCTACACCTTC | CSVVHGDGYTF
. | TRBJ2-1 | TRBV6-5 | TRBD2 | TGTGCCAGCAGCGAACTAGCGGGACCCACGGATGAGCAGTTCTTC | CASSELAGPTDEQFF
few | TRBJ2-2 | TRBV6-1 | TRBD1 | TGTGCCAGCAGTGGGGGGACAGGGAGGACCGGGGAGCTGTTTTTT | CASSGGTGRTGELFF
. | TRBJ1-5 | TRBV7-9 | . | TGTGCCAGCAGCTTAGCTGGCGGCAGTGGGAGTTTAACGCCCCAGCATTTT | CASSLAGGSGSLTPQHF
. | TRBJ1-4 | TRBV10-3 | . | TGTGCCATCAGCAAGACACGGAATGAAAAACTGTTTTTT | CAISKTRNEKLFF
few | TRBJ2-1 | TRBV20-1 | . | TGCAGTGCTCCTGGGACTTGGGAGCAGTTCTTC | CSAPGTWEQFF
once | TRBJ2-2 | TRBV11-1 | TRBD2 | TGTGCCAGCAGCCAAGGTCTAGCGGGAGGGGTGAAAGTCGGGGAGCTGTTTTTT | CASSQGLAGGVKVGELFF
. | TRBJ2-6 | TRBV11-2 | TRBD1 | TGTGCCAGCAGTCTGACAGGGCCCTCTGGGGCCAACGTCCTGACTTTC | CASSLTGPSGANVLTF
. | TRBJ2-1 | TRBV5-1 | . | TGCGCCAGCATAGGGGAGTACAATGAGCAGTTCTTC | CASIGEYNEQFF
. | TRBJ2-7 | TRBV7-2 | TRBD2 | TGTGCCAGCAGCCCCCGGGCCACTAGCGGCGAGCAGTACTTC | CASSPRATSGEQYF
few | TRBJ1-2 | TRBV7-9 | . | TGTGCCAGCAGCTTAGGGGGATATGGCTACACCTTC | CASSLGGYGYTF
. | TRBJ2-5 | TRBV2 | . | TGTGCCAGCAGTGAAAGCCAATACCGGGGCCCCCAAGAGACCCAGTACTTC | CASSESQYRGPQETQYF
few | TRBJ1-5 | TRBV27 | . | TGTGCCAGCAGTTTATCACTCGGATCCAATCAGCCCCAGCATTTT | CASSLSLGSNQPQHF
. | TRBJ1-2 | TRBV10-3 | TRBD1 | TGTGCCATCAGTGAGAGGACAGGGGATGGCTACACCTTC | CAISERTGDGYTF
. | TRBJ2-3 | TRBV6-1 | . | TGTGCCAGCAGTGAGGCACAGGGTAGGACAGATACGCAGTATTTT | CASSEAQGRTDTQYF
. | TRBJ1-2 | TRBV14 | . | TGTGCCAGCAGCCAAGAGTCGGAAGGGCAGGGCTATGGCTACACCTTC | CASSQESEGQGYGYTF
once | TRBJ1-3 | TRBV5-4 | TRBD1 | TGTGCCAGCAGCCCTCAGGGGGCCTCTGGAAACACCATATATTTT | CASSPQGASGNTIYF
. | TRBJ1-1 | TRBV6-5 | . | TGTGCCAGCAGTTACAGCGAGACAGGAGGGAACACTGAAGCTTTCTTT | CASSYSETGGNTEAFF
. | TRBJ2-2 | TRBV5-4 | . | TGTGCCAGCAATCTGGGGGGCGCAGTAAAAGGGGAGCTGTTTTTT | CASNLGGAVKGELFF
. | TRBJ2-4 | TRBV11-2 | . | TGTGCCAGCAGCGCTTCAGGGGGACTACTAGCCAAAAACATTCAGTACTTC | CASSASGGLLAKNIQYF
. | TRBJ1-1 | TRBV6-5 | TRBD1 | TGTGCCAGCAGGCCCGGGACAGGAGCCTCTGAAGCTTTCTTT | CASRPGTGASEAFF
few | TRBJ2-7 | TRBV28 | TRBD1 | TGTGCCAGCAGTTTATTTCGGGACAGGGGGTTATACGAGCAGTACTTC | CASSLFRDRGLYEQYF
few | TRBJ1-5 | TRBV10-3 | TRBD1 | TGTGCAATCGCGAGTAGTGGACAGGGCAATCAGCCCCAGCATTTT | CAIASSGQGNQPQHF
. | TRBJ2-6 | TRBV30 | . | TGTGCCTGGAGTCCTATGGTCCCCAACGTCCTGACTTTC | CAWSPMVPNVLTF
. | TRBJ1-5 | TRBV19 | TRBD1 | TGTGCCAGTACCAGGACAGGGGTTCAGCCCCAGCATTTT | CASTRTGVQPQHF
. | TRBJ1-1 | TRBV25-1 | TRBD1 | TGTGCCAGCAGACAGGGGGCGAACACTGAAGCTTTCTTT | CASRQGANTEAFF
. | TRBJ1-5 | TRBV30 | . | TGTGCCTGGAGTGTAAGACAGGGCAATCAGCCCCAGCATTTT | CAWSVRQGNQPQHF
. | TRBJ2-2 | TRBV30 | . | TGTGCCTGGGGCGGGGCTACCGGGGAGCTGTTTTTT | CAWGGATGELFF
few | TRBJ2-5 | TRBV7-9 | . | TGTGCCAGCAGTCCTGCCCTCAAGGAAGAGACCCAGTACTTC | CASSPALKEETQYF
. | TRBJ1-4 | TRBV2 | TRBD1 | TGTGCCAGCACGGAATCAGGGGGCATGGCTAATGAAAAACTGTTTTTT | CASTESGGMANEKLFF
. | TRBJ1-1 | TRBV25-1 | . | TGTGCCAGCAGTGAATACTCTACAGGGTACACTGAAGCTTTCTTT | CASSEYSTGYTEAFF
. | TRBJ1-3 | TRBV12-5 | . | TGTGCTAGTGGAAGGACAGAGTATTACACCATATATTTT | CASGRTEYYTIYF
. | TRBJ2-3 | TRBV6-1 | TRBD2 | TGTGCCAGCAGTGGCCTAGCGGGAGGAGATACGCAGTATTTT | CASSGLAGGDTQYF
. | TRBJ2-3 | TRBV6-1 | . | TGTGCCAGCAGTGAAGCAAAGGGGCCAGATACGCAGTATTTT | CASSEAKGPDTQYF
. | TRBJ1-1 | TRBV5-1 | . | TGCGCCAGCAGCGCCACCGGGACACGGAGTGAAGCTTTCTTT | CASSATGTRSEAFF
. | TRBJ1-1 | TRBV27 | . | TGTGCCAGCAGTTTATCTCTCTCATACACTGAAGCTTTCTTT | CASSLSLSYTEAFF
few | TRBJ2-7 | TRBV5-6 | . | TGTGCCAGCAGCTCCTTCGTCGAGCAGTACTTC | CASSSFVEQYF
few | TRBJ2-5 | TRBV11-1 | . | TGTGCCAGCAGCCCGTCTGGTTCGGAGACCCAGTACTTC | CASSPSGSETQYF
. | TRBJ1-1 | TRBV7-8 | TRBD1 | TGTGCCAGCAGCACCACGGACAGGGTTCGTCGGGACACTGAAGCTTTCTTT | CASSTTDRVRRDTEAFF
. | TRBJ2-5 | TRBV10-3 | . | TGTGCCATCAGTGAGAACTGGGACAAAGTTGAGGAGACCCAGTACTTC | CAISENWDKVEETQYF
. | TRBJ2-7 | TRBV7-2 | TRBD2 | TGTGCCAGTAGTCCCATGGTCCTAGCGGGAGGGCGCCACGAGCAGTACTTC | CASSPMVLAGGRHEQYF
few | TRBJ1-2 | TRBV27 | . | TGTGCCAGCAGTTCCGGATCATACTATGGCTACACCTTC | CASSSGSYYGYTF
few | TRBJ1-5 | TRBV19 | . | TGTGCCAGTGGGGGCGGACCCAATCAGCCCCAGCATTTT | CASGGGPNQPQHF
. | TRBJ2-7 | TRBV10-3 | TRBD2 | TGTGCCATCAATCCTAGCGGGACCAGCTCCTACGAGCAGTACTTC | CAINPSGTSSYEQYF
. | TRBJ1-4 | TRBV29-1 | . | TGCAGCGTTGGCTACGGGACTAATGAAAAACTGTTTTTT | CSVGYGTNEKLFF
. | TRBJ1-5 | TRBV11-2 | . | TGTGCCAGCAGCCTAGGGGGTGGCAATCAGCCCCAGCATTTT | CASSLGGGNQPQHF
few | TRBJ2-7 | TRBV27 | TRBD2 | TGTGCCAGCAGTTTATCGCTCCTAGCGGCTAGCGAGCAGTACTTC | CASSLSLLAASEQYF
. | TRBJ2-1 | TRBV6-5 | . | TGTGCCAGCAGTTACGGCTCCGCCCAACGAAATGAGCAGTTCTTC | CASSYGSAQRNEQFF
. | TRBJ2-3 | TRBV5-1 | TRBD2 | TGCGCCAGCTCGGGGCGGGAGGGAGATACGCAGTATTTT | CASSGREGDTQYF